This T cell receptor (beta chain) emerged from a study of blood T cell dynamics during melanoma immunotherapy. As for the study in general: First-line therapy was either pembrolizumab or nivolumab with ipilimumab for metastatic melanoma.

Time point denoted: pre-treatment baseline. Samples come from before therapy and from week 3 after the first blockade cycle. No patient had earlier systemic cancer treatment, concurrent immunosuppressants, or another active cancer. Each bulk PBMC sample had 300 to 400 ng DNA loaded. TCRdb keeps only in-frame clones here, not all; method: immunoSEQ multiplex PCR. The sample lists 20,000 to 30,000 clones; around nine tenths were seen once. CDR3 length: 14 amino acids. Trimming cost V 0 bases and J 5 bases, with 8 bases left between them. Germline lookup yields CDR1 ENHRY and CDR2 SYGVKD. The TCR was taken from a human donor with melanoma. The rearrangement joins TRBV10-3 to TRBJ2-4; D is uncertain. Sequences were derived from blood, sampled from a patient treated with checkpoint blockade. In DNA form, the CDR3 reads TGTGCCATCAGTGAGTCCGGTCGTCAAAACATTCAGTACTTC. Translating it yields CAISESGRQNIQYF.